Listed below are T cell receptor beta chains from one sample, sequenced in a study of shared clonotypes between healthy human individuals. The table came from immunoSEQ multiplex PCR; TCRdb's copy has only in-frame clones and leaves some out. The table includes about 870,000 clones, around 92% detected once. The specimen sequenced was naive CD8+ T cells sorted from blood. The receptor set was obtained from a man aged 25 to 40 in good health. Each CDR3 is given with its conserved first and last residue. The D gene is left open where the match is weak.

D	V	J	CDR3
-	TRBV19	TRBJ2-6	CASKGASGARSGANVLTF
-	TRBV29-1	TRBJ2-2	CSVEPTSNTGELFF
-	TRBV7-6	TRBJ2-5	CASSLGASYETQYF
TRBD2	TRBV7-2	TRBJ2-4	CASSLRLAGGLSAKNIQYF
TRBD2	TRBV29-1	TRBJ2-7	CSVQAGTTGEQYF
TRBD2	TRBV5-1	TRBJ2-1	CASSFARLAGGREQFF
TRBD2	TRBV4-1	TRBJ2-5	CASSQVGLAEPQYF
-	TRBV21-1	TRBJ2-1	CASSKEQTVGGSYNEQFF
-	TRBV6-6	TRBJ1-1	CASFLGRGANTEAFF
TRBD2	TRBV10-1	TRBJ2-7	CASSESKLAGGDWEQYF
-	TRBV6-1	TRBJ2-3	CASSEGDLLLDTQYF
-	TRBV28	TRBJ1-1	CASSLFSGILNTEAFF
-	TRBV7-6	TRBJ2-2	CASSQIAGELFF
TRBD2	TRBV13	TRBJ2-5	CASSSGLAGDVRETQYF
-	TRBV5-4	TRBJ2-3	CASSPGTDTQYF
-	TRBV11-2	TRBJ2-7	CASRFLRTFPYEQYF